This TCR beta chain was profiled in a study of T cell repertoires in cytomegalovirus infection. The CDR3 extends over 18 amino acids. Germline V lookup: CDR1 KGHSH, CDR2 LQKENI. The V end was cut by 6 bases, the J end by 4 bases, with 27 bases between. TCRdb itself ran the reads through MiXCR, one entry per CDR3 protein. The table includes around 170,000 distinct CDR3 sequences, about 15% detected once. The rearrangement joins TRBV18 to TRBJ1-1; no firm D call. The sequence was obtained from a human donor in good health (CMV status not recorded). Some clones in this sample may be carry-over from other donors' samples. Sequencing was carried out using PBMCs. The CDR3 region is CASSEIFRKFRTVTEAFF. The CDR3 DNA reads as TGTGCCAGCTCCGAAATCTTTAGAAAGTTCAGGACCGTCACTGAAGCTTTCTTT.